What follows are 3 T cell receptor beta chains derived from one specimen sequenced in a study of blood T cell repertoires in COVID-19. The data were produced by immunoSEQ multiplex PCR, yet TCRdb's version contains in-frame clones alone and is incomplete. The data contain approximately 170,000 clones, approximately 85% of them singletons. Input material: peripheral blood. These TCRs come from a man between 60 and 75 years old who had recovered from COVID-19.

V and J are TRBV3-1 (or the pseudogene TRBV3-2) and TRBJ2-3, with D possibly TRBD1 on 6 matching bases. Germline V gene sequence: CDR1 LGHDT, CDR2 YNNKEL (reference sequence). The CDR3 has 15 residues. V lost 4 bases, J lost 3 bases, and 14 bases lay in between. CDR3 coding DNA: TGTGCCAGCAGCCGACAGGCGGCCGGTACAGATACGCAGTATTTT. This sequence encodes CASSRQAAGTDTQYF.

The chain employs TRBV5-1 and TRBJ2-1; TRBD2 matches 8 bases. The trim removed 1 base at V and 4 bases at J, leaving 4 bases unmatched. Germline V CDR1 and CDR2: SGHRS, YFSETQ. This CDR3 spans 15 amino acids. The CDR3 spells CASSLRVAGYNEQFF. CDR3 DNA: TGCGCCAGCAGCTTGAGGGTAGCGGGGTACAATGAGCAGTTCTTC.

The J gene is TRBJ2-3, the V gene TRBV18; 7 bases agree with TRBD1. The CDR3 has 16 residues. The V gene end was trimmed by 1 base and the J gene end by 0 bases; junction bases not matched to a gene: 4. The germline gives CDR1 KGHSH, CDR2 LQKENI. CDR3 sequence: CASSPQGATSTDTQYF. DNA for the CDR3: TGTGCCAGCTCACCACAGGGGGCGACTAGCACAGATACGCAGTATTTT.